This T cell receptor (beta chain) was sequenced during a study of blood T cell repertoires in COVID-19 (dated by TCRdb to 2019 to 2021). Broadly, across the study: The collaborator samples originated in the United States, Italy and Spain and spanned the acute and convalescent phases of COVID-19. The material from the prospective study consisted of cDNA or gDNA derived from T cells, B-cell-depleted T cells, or PBMCs. The samples were drawn from the first 160 participants of the ongoing ImmuneRACE study and from more than 1,000 subjects provided by 6 global collaborators. A de-identified subject ID, COVID-19 status, age in years and sex were almost always included in the sample metadata. Subjects who had been exposed to COVID-19, were actively infected with it, or had recovered from it provided the deeply sampled blood TCRbeta repertoires that made up the dataset. Where HLA class I and class II types were available, the types were taken from metadata supplied by the sample provider, not from assay-based typing. A freely available public database, intended as a resource for researchers studying the immune response to SARS-CoV-2, is where the repertoires were released.

Clipping removes 10 bases from V and 3 bases from J, with 8 as the unmatched junction base count. The CDR3 runs 15 amino acids, cysteine and phenylalanine included. The DNA shown is the 45-base CDR3, in frame from base 1. CDR1 and CDR2 were assigned from the germline V gene as ENHRY and SYGVKD. As for this clone: Which antigen it targets is not known. No base quality values were provided; no much bigger clone lies one nucleotide off.

Study-level results and caveats: The amount of clinical and demographic metadata varied by source and participant and was provided uncurated.

One collaborating source in Seattle enrolled patients while the patients were actively infected and followed the patients over time throughout the course of disease. The collaborating institutions used their own protocols to collect whole blood in K2EDTA tubes. For TCRbeta analysis, collaborator samples were shipped as frozen whole blood, as isolated PBMCs, or as DNA extracted from either sample type. TCRbeta CDR3 regions were amplified from genomic DNA by means of the immunoSEQ Assay, a bias-controlled multiplex PCR. Under the source paper's analysis protocol: Within the assay, amplification of reference gene primers was used to estimate how many nucleated cells each sample contained. Sequence reads were collapsed and filtered to measure the absolute abundance of every unique TCRbeta CDR3 rearrangement. Productive Simpson clonality was computed per sample as the square root of Simpson's diversity index over productive rearrangements. TCRdb's version of the immuneACCESS table is confined to in-frame rearrangements and falls short of the full clone set. An unresolved V gene accounts for under half of the shortfall where checked; the remainder is of unknown origin. V and J calls and clone size come straight from that table; D and trimming were deduced from the DNA. Present in this sample are nearly 300,000 clones, roughly 83% of which were seen just once. The ten largest make up more than 1.1% of the sample.

Sequencing input: peripheral blood. This receptor was obtained from a human donor with COVID-19, enrolled during active disease. The donor label of this sample is uncertain. Recombination joined TRBV10-3 with TRBJ2-3; 12 bases in between match TRBD2. The CDR3 in this case is CATETSGSGTDTQYF. The DNA reads as follows: TGTGCCACTGAGACTAGCGGGAGTGGAACAGATACGCAGTATTTT.